This T cell receptor beta chain comes out of a study of T cell changes during pregnancy in multiple sclerosis. Method: immunoSEQ multiplex PCR; TCRdb's copy keeps in-frame clones and lacks some. The table lists 25,000 to 40,000 clones, roughly 89% of them singletons, with about 3.6% in the top ten. The material was CD8+ T cells from peripheral blood mononuclear cells, obtained in the second trimester of pregnancy. This TCR was sampled from a female donor in good health, enrolled as a control in a pregnancy study.

The CDR3 here is CASGPGPLRDRTEAFF. For the CDR3, the DNA is TGTGCTAGTGGTCCGGGCCCTCTCCGGGATAGGACTGAAGCTTTCTTT. The chain uses TRBV12-5 and TRBJ1-1, with unresolved D. V lost 5 bases, J lost 5 bases, and 21 bases lay in between. The CDR3 has 16 amino acids. CDR1 LGHNT and CDR2 FRNRAP come from the germline V gene. Combining the CDR3 with reference TRBV12-5 and TRBJ1-1 gives the whole variable domain DARVTQTPRHKVTEMGQEVTMRCQPILGHNTVFWYRQTMMQGLELLAYFRNRAPLDDSGMPKDRFSAEMPDATLATLKIQPSEPRDSAVYFCASGPGPLRDRTEAFFGQGTRLTVV.